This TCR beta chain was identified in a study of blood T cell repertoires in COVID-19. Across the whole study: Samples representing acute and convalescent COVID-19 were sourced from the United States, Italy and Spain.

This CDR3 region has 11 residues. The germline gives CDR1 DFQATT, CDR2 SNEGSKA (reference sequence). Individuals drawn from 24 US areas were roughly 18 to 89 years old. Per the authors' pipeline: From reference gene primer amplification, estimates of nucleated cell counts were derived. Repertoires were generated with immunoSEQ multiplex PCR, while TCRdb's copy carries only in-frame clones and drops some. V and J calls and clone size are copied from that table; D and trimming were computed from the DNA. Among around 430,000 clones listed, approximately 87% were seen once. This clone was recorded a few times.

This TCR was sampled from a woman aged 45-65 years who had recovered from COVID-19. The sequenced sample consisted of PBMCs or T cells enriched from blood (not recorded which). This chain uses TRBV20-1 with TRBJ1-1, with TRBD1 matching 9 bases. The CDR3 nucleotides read TGCAGCCAGGGGACAGGGTTTGAAGCTTTCTTT. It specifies CSQGTGFEAFF.